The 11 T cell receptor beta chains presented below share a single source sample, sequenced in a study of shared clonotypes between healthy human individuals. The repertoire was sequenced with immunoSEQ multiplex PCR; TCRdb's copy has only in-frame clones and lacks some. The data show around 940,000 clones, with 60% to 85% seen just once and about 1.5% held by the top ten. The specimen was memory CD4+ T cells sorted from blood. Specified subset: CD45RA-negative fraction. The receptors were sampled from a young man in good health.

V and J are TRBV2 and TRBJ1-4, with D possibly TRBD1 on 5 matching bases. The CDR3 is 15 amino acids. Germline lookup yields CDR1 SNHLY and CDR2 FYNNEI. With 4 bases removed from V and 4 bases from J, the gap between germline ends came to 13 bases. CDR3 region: CASSGMTDFNEKLFF. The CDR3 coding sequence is TGTGCCAGCAGTGGGATGACAGACTTTAATGAAAAACTGTTTTTT.

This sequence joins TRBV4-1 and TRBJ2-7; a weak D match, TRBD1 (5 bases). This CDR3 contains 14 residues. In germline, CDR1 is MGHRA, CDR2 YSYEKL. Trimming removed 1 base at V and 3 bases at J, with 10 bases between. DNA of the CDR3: TGCGCCAGCAGCCAAGGACAGAGACTCTACGAGCAGTACTTC. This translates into CASSQGQRLYEQYF.

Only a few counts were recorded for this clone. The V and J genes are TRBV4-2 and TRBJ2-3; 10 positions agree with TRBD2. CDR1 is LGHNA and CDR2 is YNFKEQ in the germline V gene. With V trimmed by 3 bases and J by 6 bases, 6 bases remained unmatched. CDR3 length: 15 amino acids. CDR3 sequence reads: CASSHAGTSEDTQYF. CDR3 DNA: TGTGCCAGCAGCCATGCCGGGACTAGCGAGGATACGCAGTATTTT.

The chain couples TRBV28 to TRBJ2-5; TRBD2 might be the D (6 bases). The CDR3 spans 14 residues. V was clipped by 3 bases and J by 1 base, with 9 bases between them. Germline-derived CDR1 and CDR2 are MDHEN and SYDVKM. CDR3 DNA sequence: TGTGCCAGCAGTTTGAATAGCGGCCAAGAGACCCAGTACTTC. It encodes CASSLNSGQETQYF.

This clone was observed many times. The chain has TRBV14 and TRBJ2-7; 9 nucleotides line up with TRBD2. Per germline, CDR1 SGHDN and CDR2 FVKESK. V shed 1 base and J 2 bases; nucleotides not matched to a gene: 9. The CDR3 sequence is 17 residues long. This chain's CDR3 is CASSQGLLRGGTYEQYF. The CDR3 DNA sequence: TGTGCCAGCAGCCAAGGGCTCTTGCGGGGGGGCACCTACGAGCAGTACTTC.

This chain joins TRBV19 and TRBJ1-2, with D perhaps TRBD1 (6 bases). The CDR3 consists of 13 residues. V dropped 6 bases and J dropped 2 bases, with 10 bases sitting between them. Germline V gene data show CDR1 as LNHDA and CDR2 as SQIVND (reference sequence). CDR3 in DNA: TGTGCCAGTAGACCTCAGGGGAACTATGGCTACACCTTC. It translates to CASRPQGNYGYTF.

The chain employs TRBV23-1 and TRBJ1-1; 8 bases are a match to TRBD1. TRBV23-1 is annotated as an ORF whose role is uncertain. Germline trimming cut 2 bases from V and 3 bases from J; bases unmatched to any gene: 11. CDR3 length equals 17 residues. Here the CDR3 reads CASSQPIWTGIDTEAFF. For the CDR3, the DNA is TGCGCCAGCAGTCAACCTATTTGGACAGGGATCGACACTGAAGCTTTCTTT.

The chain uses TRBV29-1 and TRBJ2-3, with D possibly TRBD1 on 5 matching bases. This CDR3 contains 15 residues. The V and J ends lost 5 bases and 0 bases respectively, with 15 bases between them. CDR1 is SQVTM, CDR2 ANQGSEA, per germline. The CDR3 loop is CSVSGPSSSTDTQYF. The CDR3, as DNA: TGCAGCGTTTCAGGGCCTTCTTCTAGCACAGATACGCAGTATTTT.

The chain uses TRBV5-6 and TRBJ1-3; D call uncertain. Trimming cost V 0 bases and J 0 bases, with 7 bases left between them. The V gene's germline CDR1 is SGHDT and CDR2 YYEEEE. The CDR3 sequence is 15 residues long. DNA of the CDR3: TGTGCCAGCAGCTTGGAGATGAACTCTGGAAACACCATATATTTT. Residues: CASSLEMNSGNTIYF.

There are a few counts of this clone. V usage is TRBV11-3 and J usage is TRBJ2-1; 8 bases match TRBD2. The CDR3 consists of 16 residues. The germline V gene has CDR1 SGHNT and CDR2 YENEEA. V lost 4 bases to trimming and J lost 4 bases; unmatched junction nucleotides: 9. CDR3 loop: CASSYRGSGMYNEQFF. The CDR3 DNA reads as TGTGCCAGCAGCTACCGGGGTAGCGGGATGTACAATGAGCAGTTCTTC.

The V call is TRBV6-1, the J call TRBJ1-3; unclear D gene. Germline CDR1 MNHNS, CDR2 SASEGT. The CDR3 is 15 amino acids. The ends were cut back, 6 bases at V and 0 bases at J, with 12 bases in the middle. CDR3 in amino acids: CASRIQPDSGNTIYF. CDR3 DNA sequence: TGTGCCAGCAGGATACAGCCAGACTCTGGAAACACCATATATTTT.